This passage covers 7 T cell receptor beta chains from one sample sequenced in a study of T cell repertoires in cytomegalovirus infection. TCRdb passed the reads through MiXCR, listing each CDR3 protein once. This table holds some 150,000 distinct CDR3 sequences, 5.5% to 7% found once. Sample: PBMCs. The receptors originated from a human donor in good health (CMV status not recorded). Some clones in this sample may be carry-over from other donors' samples.

This clonotype occurred many times. This sequence joins TRBV12-3 or TRBV12-4 and TRBJ1-5, with D hard to call. The CDR3 is 16 amino acids. Trimming cost V 1 base and J 0 bases, with 10 bases left between them. CDR3 sequence: CASSLGGPYSNQPQHF. The DNA of the CDR3 is TGTGCCAGCAGTTTAGGAGGGCCTTATAGCAATCAGCCCCAGCATTTT.

For the CDR3, the DNA is TGTGCCAGCAGCCCCCGGACAGTAAATTCACCCCTCCACTTT. Its translation: CASSPRTVNSPLHF. This chain uses TRBV5-4 with TRBJ1-6; a weak D match, TRBD1 (6 bases). This CDR3 region has 14 residues. V gave up 4 bases and J gave up 7 bases, with 12 bases separating them. Germline V CDR1 and CDR2: SGHNT, YYREEE (reference sequence).

This clonotype was observed at least ten times. The rearrangement links TRBV5-4 to TRBJ1-1, with a weak D call TRBD1 (6 bases). The ends were cut back, 4 bases at V and 1 base at J, with 17 bases in the middle. Germline lookup yields CDR1 SGHNT and CDR2 YYREEE (reference sequence). The CDR3 length is 16 residues. The chain's CDR3 is CASSPAGGLRNTEAFF. The CDR3 region has the DNA TGTGCCAGCAGCCCGGCGGGGGGGCTGAGGAACACTGAAGCTTTCTTT.

This clonotype has a handful of counts. The chain has TRBV5-6 and TRBJ2-2; 8 nucleotides line up with TRBD2. The CDR3 runs 17 residues. Germline CDR1 and CDR2: SGHDT and YYEEEE. V dropped 5 bases and J dropped 1; count of bases not matched to a gene: 10. The CDR3 sequence: CASSPVLADKNTGELFF. The CDR3 DNA reads TGTGCCAGCAGTCCCGTACTAGCGGATAAGAACACCGGGGAGCTGTTTTTT.

This clonotype was detected ten times or more. The rearrangement uses TRBV20-1 and TRBJ1-2, with a tentative D call TRBD1 (5 bases). V was trimmed by 3 bases and J by 6 bases, leaving 14 bases between them. The length of the CDR3 is 13 residues. Per the germline V gene, CDR1 is DFQATT and CDR2 is SNEGSKA (reference sequence). The CDR3 DNA reads TGCAGTGCTAGTAAGGGGAAGCTCGATGGCTACACCTTC. The encoded protein is CSASKGKLDGYTF.

This clonotype was observed many times. This chain connects TRBV7-2 to TRBJ2-2; 9 nucleotides line up with TRBD2. This CDR3 is 15 amino acids long. Trimming cost V 1 base and J 4 bases; bases outside gene matches: 1. Germline loops: CDR1 SGHTA, CDR2 FQGNSA. The CDR3 DNA reads TGTGCCAGCAGCTTAGGACTAGCGGCCACCGGGGAGCTGTTTTTT. Translation: CASSLGLAATGELFF.

Notes on this clonotype: A much more abundant neighbour one base away suggests this may be a read error. The chain joins TRBV11-1 to TRBJ2-5; the match to TRBD2 covers 7 bases. Germline V gene sequence: CDR1 SGHAT, CDR2 FQDESV (reference sequence). The CDR3 spans 16 residues. The J segment lost 2 bases and the V segment lost 5 bases, leaving 11 bases of the junction unmatched. In DNA form, the CDR3 reads TGTGCCAGCAGCGAGCGGCGGCTAGCGGCACAAGAGACCCAGTACTTC. Translated, it gives CASSERRLAAQETQYF.